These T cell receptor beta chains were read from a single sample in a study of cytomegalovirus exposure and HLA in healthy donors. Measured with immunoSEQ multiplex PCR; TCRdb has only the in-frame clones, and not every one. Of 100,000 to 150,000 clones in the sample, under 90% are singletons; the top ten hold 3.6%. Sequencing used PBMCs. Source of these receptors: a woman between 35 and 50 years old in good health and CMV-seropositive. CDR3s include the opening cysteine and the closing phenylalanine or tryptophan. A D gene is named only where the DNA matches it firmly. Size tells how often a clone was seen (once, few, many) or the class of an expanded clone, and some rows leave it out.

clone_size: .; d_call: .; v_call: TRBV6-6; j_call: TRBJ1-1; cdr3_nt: TGTGCCAGCAGCCCACTGGCGGGCACTGAAGCTTTCTTT; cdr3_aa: CASSPLAGTEAFF
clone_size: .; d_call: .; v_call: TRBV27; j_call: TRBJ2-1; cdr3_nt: TGTGCCAGCAGTCCGCTTAGTACCTACAATGAGCAGTTCTTC; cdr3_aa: CASSPLSTYNEQFF
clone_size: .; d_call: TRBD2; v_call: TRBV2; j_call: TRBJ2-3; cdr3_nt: TGTGCCAGCAGTCCCAGACTAGCGGTCACAGATACGCAGTATTTT; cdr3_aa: CASSPRLAVTDTQYF
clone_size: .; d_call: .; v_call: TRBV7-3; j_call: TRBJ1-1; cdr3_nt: TGTGCCAGCAGCTTAAGTGGGGGGGCCACTGAAGCTTTCTTT; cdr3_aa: CASSLSGGATEAFF
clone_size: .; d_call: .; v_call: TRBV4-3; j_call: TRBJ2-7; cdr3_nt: TGCGCCAGCAGCCAAGGATTAGGAACAGGTCGCTCCTACGAGCAGTACTTC; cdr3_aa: CASSQGLGTGRSYEQYF
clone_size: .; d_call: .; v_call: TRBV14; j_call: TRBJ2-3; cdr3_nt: TGTGCCAGCAGCGGAATTTGGATTGGTACGAGGAATACGCAGTATTTT; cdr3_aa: CASSGIWIGTRNTQYF
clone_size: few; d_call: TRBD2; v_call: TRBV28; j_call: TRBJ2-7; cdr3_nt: TGTGCCAGCAGACCTTGGGGCGGGAGACACGAGCAGTACTTC; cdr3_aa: CASRPWGGRHEQYF
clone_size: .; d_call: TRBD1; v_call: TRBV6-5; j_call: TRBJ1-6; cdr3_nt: TGTGCCAGCAGTCGCGACAGGGTAAAGTCACCCCTCCACTTT; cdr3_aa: CASSRDRVKSPLHF
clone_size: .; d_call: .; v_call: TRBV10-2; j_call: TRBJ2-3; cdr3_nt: TGCGCCAGCAGTGAGTCTCACACAGATACGCAGTATTTT; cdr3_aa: CASSESHTDTQYF
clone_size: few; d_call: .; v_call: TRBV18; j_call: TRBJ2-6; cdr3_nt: TGTGCCAGCTCAGCAGGGAATAACAGAATTACTGGGGCCAACGTCCTGACTTTC; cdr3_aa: CASSAGNNRITGANVLTF
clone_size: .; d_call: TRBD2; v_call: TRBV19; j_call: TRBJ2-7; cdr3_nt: TGTGCCAGTAGACTAGCGGGAACCTACGAGCAGTACTTC; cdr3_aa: CASRLAGTYEQYF
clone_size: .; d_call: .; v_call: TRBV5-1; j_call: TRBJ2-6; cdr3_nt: TGCGCCAGCAGCTTGATCCCCGCGACTGGGGCCAACGTCCTGACTTTC; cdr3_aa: CASSLIPATGANVLTF
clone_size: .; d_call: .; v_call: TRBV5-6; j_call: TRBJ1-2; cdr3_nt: TGTGCCAGCAGCTTGGAAGGGGACTATGGCTACACCTTC; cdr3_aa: CASSLEGDYGYTF
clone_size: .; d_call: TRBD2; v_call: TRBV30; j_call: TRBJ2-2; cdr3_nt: TGTGCCTGGAGTATAGCGGGACGCGTCTCCGGGGAGCTGTTTTTT; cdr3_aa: CAWSIAGRVSGELFF
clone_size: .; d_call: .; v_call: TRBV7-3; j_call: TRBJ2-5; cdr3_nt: TGTGCCAGCAGCTTACATCAGGATTCCACCCAGTACTTC; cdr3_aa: CASSLHQDSTQYF
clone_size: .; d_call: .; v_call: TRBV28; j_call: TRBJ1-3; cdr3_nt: TGTGCCAGCAGTTTACGGAGGGCTGGAGGGAACACCATATATTTT; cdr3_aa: CASSLRRAGGNTIYF
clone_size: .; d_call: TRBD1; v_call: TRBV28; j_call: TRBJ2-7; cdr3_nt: TGTGCCAGCAGGCCCGCCGGGACAGGGGACCACGAGCAGTACTTC; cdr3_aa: CASRPAGTGDHEQYF
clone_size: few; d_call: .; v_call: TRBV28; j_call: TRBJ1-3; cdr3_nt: TGTGCCAGCAGTTTAATAACCGGGGGGGTAAACACCATATATTTT; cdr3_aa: CASSLITGGVNTIYF
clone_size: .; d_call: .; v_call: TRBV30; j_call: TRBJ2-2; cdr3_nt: TGTGCCCGTGGACTCGGGAATTTAGGCGGGGAGCTGTTTTTT; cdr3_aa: CARGLGNLGGELFF
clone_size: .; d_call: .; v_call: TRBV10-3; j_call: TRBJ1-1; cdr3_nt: TGTGCCATCAGACAGGGGAACACTGAAGCTTTCTTT; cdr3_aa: CAIRQGNTEAFF
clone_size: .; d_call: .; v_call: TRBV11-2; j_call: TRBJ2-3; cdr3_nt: TGTGCCAGCAGCTTTTTACCCTATAATTCGGGAGATACGCAGTATTTT; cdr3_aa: CASSFLPYNSGDTQYF
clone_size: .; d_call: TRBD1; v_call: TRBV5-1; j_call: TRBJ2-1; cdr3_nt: TGCGCCAGTTTCCGGACAGGGGGCCACAATGAGCAGTTCTTC; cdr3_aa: CASFRTGGHNEQFF
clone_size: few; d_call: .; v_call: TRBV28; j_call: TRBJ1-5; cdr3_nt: TGTGCCAGCAGTTTCCTCAGGATTCGGAATCAGCCCCAGCATTTT; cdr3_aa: CASSFLRIRNQPQHF
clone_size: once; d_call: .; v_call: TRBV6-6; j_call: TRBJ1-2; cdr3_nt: TGTGCCAGCAGTTACGGCGGGACTCCTAACTATGGCTACACCTTC; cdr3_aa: CASSYGGTPNYGYTF
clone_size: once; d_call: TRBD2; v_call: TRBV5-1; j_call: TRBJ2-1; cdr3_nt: TGCGCCAGCAGCCCTAGCGGCCACTCCTACAATGAGCAGTTCTTC; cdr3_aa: CASSPSGHSYNEQFF
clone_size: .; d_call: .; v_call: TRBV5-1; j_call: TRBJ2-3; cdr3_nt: TGCGCCAGCAGCTCTCTTACTAACCCAGATACGCAGTATTTT; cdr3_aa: CASSSLTNPDTQYF
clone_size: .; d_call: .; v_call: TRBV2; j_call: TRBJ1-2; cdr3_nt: TGTGCCAGCAGGGGAACAGGTTCCTATGGCTACACCTTC; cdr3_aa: CASRGTGSYGYTF
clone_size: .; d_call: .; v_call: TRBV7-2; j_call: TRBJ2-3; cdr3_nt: TGTGCCAGCAGCCTCAATGAGGGCATGGATACGCAGTATTTT; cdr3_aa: CASSLNEGMDTQYF
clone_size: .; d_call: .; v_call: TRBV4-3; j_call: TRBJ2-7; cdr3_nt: TGCGCCAGCAGCCCCACTAGATTCGATCGATACGAGCAGTACTTC; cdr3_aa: CASSPTRFDRYEQYF
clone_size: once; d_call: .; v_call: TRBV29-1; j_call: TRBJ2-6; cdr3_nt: TGCAGCGTTGAAGTTTTCTATGGGGGCCGTTCTGGGGCCAACGTCCTGACTTTC; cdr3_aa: CSVEVFYGGRSGANVLTF
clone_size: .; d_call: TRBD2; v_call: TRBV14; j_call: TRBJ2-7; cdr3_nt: TGTGCCAGCAGCCAGTTTAGCGGGAGGGCCGGAGTCGAGCAGTACTTC; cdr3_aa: CASSQFSGRAGVEQYF
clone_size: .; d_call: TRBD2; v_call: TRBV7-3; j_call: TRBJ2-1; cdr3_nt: TGTGCCAGCAGCAATAGCGGGTTCGATGAGCAGTTCTTC; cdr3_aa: CASSNSGFDEQFF
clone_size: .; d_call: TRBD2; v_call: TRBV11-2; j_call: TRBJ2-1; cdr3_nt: TGTGCCAGCAGCCCCCTAGCGGGAGTGGGTTGTAAGCAGTTCTTC; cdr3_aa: CASSPLAGVGCKQFF
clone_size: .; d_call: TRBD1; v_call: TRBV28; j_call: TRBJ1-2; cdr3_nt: TGTGCCAGCAGTTTGAGCCAGGGGGCTGGCTACACCTTC; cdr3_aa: CASSLSQGAGYTF
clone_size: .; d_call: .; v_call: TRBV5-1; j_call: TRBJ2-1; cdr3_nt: TGCGCCAGCAGCCCGATCGGGGGATTGCATGAGCAGTTCTTC; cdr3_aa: CASSPIGGLHEQFF
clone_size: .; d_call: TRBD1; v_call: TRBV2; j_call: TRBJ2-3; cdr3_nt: TGTGCCAGCAGGAAACAGGGGACAGATACGCAGTATTTT; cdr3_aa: CASRKQGTDTQYF
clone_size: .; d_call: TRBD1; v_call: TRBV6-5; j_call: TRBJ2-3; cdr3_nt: TGTGCCAGCAGTCCGGGACAGGGGGGGACAGATACGCAGTATTTT; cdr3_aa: CASSPGQGGTDTQYF
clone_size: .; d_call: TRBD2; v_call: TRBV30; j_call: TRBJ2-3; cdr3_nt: TGTGCCTGGTCTGCTCCAACCCTTAGCGGGAGGTGGACAGATACGCAGTATTTT; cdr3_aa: CAWSAPTLSGRWTDTQYF
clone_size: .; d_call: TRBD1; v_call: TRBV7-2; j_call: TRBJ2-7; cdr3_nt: TGTGCCAGCAGCTCATCAAAGTTGCGACAGGGGATTCCCTACGAGCAGTACTTC; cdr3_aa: CASSSSKLRQGIPYEQYF
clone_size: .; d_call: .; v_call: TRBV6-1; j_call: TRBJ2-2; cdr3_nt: TGTGCCAGCAGTGAGTTTTCAGGGTCCACCGGGGAGCTGTTTTTT; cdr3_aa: CASSEFSGSTGELFF
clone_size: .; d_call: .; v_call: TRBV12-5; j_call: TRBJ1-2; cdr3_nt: TGTGCTAGTGGCTCGTCCGGGACACTTGGCTACACCTTC; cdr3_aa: CASGSSGTLGYTF
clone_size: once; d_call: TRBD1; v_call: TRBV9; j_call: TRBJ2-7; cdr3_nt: TGTGCCAGCAGCGTCGCGGACAGGTATTTCGAGCAGTACTTC; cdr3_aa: CASSVADRYFEQYF
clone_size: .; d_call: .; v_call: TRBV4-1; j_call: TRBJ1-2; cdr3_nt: TGCGCCAGCAGCCAAGAGGCGACAGATGACTATGGCTACACCTTC; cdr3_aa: CASSQEATDDYGYTF
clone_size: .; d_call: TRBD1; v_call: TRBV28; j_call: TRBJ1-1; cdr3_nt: TGTGCCAGCAGTTACGGACAGGGGGCTGAAGCTTTCTTT; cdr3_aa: CASSYGQGAEAFF
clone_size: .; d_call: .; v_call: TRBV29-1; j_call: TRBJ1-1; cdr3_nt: TGCAGCGTCCCTCCCGGACAGAAGAACACTGAAGCTTTCTTT; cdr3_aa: CSVPPGQKNTEAFF
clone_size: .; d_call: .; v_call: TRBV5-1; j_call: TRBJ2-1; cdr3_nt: TGCGCCAGCAAATCCATTTTCTACAATGAGCAGTTCTTC; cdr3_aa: CASKSIFYNEQFF
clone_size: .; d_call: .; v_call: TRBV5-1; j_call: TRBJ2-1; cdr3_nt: TGCGCCAGCAGCTTGGGGACTCCTGGGGAGCAGTTCTTC; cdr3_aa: CASSLGTPGEQFF
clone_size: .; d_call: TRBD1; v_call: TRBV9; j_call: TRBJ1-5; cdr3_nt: TGTGCCAGCAGCGCCAGCCCAGGGGGTGTCAATCAGCCCCAGCATTTT; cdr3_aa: CASSASPGGVNQPQHF
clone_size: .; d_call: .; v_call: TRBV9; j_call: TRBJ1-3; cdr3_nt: TGTGCCAGCAGCGTTTGGGGGGCTGGAAACACCATATATTTT; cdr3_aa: CASSVWGAGNTIYF
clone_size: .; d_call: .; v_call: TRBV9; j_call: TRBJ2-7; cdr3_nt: TGTGCCAGCAGCGTAGGGACTCAAAACTACGAGCAGTACTTC; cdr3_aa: CASSVGTQNYEQYF